One sample yielded the 10 T cell receptor beta chains listed below, sequenced in a study of cytomegalovirus exposure and HLA in healthy donors. Here immunoSEQ multiplex PCR was the method, and the copy in TCRdb shows in-frame clones only, minus some. Here the sample spans over 110,000 clones, about 83% being singletons. The specimen was PBMCs. These TCRs come from a woman under 40 in good health and CMV-seronegative.

This sequence joins TRBV19 and TRBJ1-1; D is possibly TRBD1 (6 bases). The germline CDR1 and CDR2 sequences are LNHDA and SQIVND (reference sequence). The CDR3 sequence is 15 residues long. V was cut by 4 bases and J by 3 bases, with 15 bases left in between. Here the CDR3 reads CASSTDDRSYTEAFF. In DNA form, the CDR3 reads TGTGCCAGTAGTACAGACGACAGGTCTTACACTGAAGCTTTCTTT.

The chain uses TRBV7-9 and TRBJ1-5, with 7 bases fitting TRBD1. The CDR3 is 15 amino acids. V was clipped by 3 bases and J by 9 bases; unmatched bases: 11. CDR1 and CDR2 (germline): SEHNR, FQNEAQ (reference sequence). The CDR3 here is CASSFLTGKKGPQHF. The CDR3 DNA reads as TGTGCCAGCAGCTTTCTGACAGGGAAGAAAGGGCCCCAGCATTTT.

This clone was seen more than once but under ten times. The gene calls are TRBV2 and TRBJ1-2; no clear D gene. Per the germline V gene, CDR1 is SNHLY and CDR2 is FYNNEI. CDR3 length: 12 amino acids. The germline V and J ends were trimmed by 7 bases and 8 bases, with 14 bases remaining between them. CDR3 amino acids: CASIREREGYTF. CDR3 DNA sequence: TGTGCCAGCATACGGGAGAGGGAGGGCTACACCTTC. Filled out from reference TRBV2 and TRBJ1-2, the complete variable domain reads EPEVTQTPSHQVTQMGQEVILRCVPISNHLYFYWYRQILGQKVEFLVSFYNNEISEKSEIFDDQFSVERPDGSNFTLKIRSTKLEDSAMYFCASIREREGYTFGSGTRLTVV.

The rearrangement links TRBV5-4 to TRBJ1-2; TRBD1 agrees at 8 bases. The CDR3 is 15 amino acids. Unmatched junction bases numbered 7, after V lost 3 bases and J lost 3 bases. CDR1 and CDR2 (germline): SGHNT, YYREEE (reference sequence). CDR3 bases: TGTGCCAGCAGCTCGACCCCAGGGGGCGACTATGGCTACACCTTC. Translation gives CASSSTPGGDYGYTF.

This CDR3 is CASSSSRQLYNSPLHF. Written as DNA, the CDR3 is TGTGCCAGCAGCTCATCCCGACAGTTATACAATTCACCCCTCCACTTT. V usage is TRBV7-2 and J usage is TRBJ1-6; D is possibly TRBD1 (5 bases). The CDR3 is 16 residues long. Germline V gives CDR1 SGHTA, CDR2 FQGNSA. V lost 4 bases to trimming and J lost 7 bases, with 17 bases between them. The whole variable domain, filled in from reference TRBV7-2 and TRBJ1-6, reads GAGVSQSPSNKVTEKGKDVELRCDPISGHTALYWYRQSLGQGLEFLIYFQGNSAPDKSGLPSDRFSAERTGGSVSTLTIQRTQQEDSAVYLCASSSSRQLYNSPLHFGNGTRLTVT.

The chain recombines TRBV5-1 with TRBJ2-7; D ambiguous. The CDR3 length is 13 residues. V lost 4 bases and J 3 bases, leaving 11 bases between the germline ends. Looked up from germline, CDR1 is SGHRS and CDR2 is YFSETQ. CDR3 sequence reads: CASSLNTYYEQYF. The CDR3 DNA is TGCGCCAGCAGCCTGAACACGTACTACGAGCAGTACTTC.

The chain joins TRBV15 to TRBJ2-2; D uncertain. V was clipped by 7 bases and J by 4 bases, with 4 bases between them. This CDR3 is built from 11 residues. CDR1 is LNHNV and CDR2 is YYDKDF in the germline V gene (reference sequence). The CDR3 DNA sequence: TGTGCCACCACGAGCACCGGGGAGCTGTTTTTT. Its translation is CATTSTGELFF.

CDR3 protein: CASSEFGGGYEQYF. The CDR3 DNA reads as TGTGCCAGCAGTGAATTCGGGGGTGGCTACGAGCAGTACTTC. The J gene is TRBJ2-7, the V gene TRBV2, with a tentative D call TRBD2 (6 bases). The V gene lost 2 bases and the J gene lost 3 bases, with 11 bases spanning the gap. The CDR3 is 14 residues long. Germline CDR1 reads SNHLY; CDR2 reads FYNNEI. The complete variable domain, with remaining parts taken from reference TRBV2 and TRBJ2-7, reads EPEVTQTPSHQVTQMGQEVILRCVPISNHLYFYWYRQILGQKVEFLVSFYNNEISEKSEIFDDQFSVERPDGSNFTLKIRSTKLEDSAMYFCASSEFGGGYEQYFGPGTRLTVT.

The chain combines TRBV5-1 with TRBJ2-2; 8 positions match TRBD1. This CDR3 contains 15 residues. The germline gives CDR1 SGHRS, CDR2 YFSETQ. Germline trimming cut 4 bases from V and 7 bases from J; bases unmatched to any gene: 9. The CDR3 reads CASSPRDRTGGELFF. The CDR3 nucleotides are TGCGCCAGCAGCCCCCGGGACAGGACTGGCGGGGAGCTGTTTTTT.

The chain carries TRBV18 and TRBJ2-5; D ambiguous. V lost 0 bases and J 5 bases, leaving 7 bases between the germline ends. The CDR3 consists of 13 residues. Germline V gives CDR1 KGHSH, CDR2 LQKENI. DNA of the CDR3: TGTGCCAGCTCACCACCGGCTGATGAGACCCAGTACTTC. Amino acids: CASSPPADETQYF. Using reference TRBV18 and TRBJ2-5 for the parts outside the CDR3, the full variable domain is NAGVMQNPRHLVRRRGQEARLRCSPMKGHSHVYWYRQLPEEGLKFMVYLQKENIIDESGMPKERFSAEFPKEGPSILRIQQVVRGDSAAYFCASSPPADETQYFGPGTRLLVL.